The 24 T cell receptor beta chains listed next were all sequenced from one sample in a study of radiation and T cells in renal cell carcinoma. Time point in this sample: blood 4 weeks post-SBRT, at nephrectomy. The treatment: 15 Gy SBRT to primary tumor, nephrectomy 4 weeks later. Profiling relied on immunoSEQ multiplex PCR, and the TCRdb table lists in-frame clones only, not all of them. This sample has about 34,000 clones, with over 70% found just once. The source material was blood, sampled from a patient whose treatment included radiotherapy and nephrectomy. These receptors were taken from a man in his sixties with renal cell carcinoma.

This clone was observed a handful of times. V usage is TRBV7-2 and J usage is TRBJ1-5; 8 nucleotides match TRBD1. Unmatched junction bases numbered 4, after V lost 5 bases and J lost 4 bases. CDR1 is SGHTA and CDR2 is FQGNSA in the germline V gene. The CDR3 sequence is 14 residues long. CDR3 residues: CASSPGTGNQPQHF. As DNA, the CDR3 is TGTGCCAGCAGCCCCGGGACAGGAAATCAGCCCCAGCATTTT.

The genes are TRBV5-1 and TRBJ1-4, with a possible D match to TRBD1 (5 bases). The CDR3 is 14 amino acids. V lost 0 bases and J lost 5, with 8 bases in between. The germline CDR1 and CDR2 sequences are SGHRS and YFSETQ. The CDR3 here is CASSLGGRNEKLFF. The DNA for the CDR3 is TGCGCCAGCAGCTTGGGGGGCAGGAATGAAAAACTGTTTTTT.

The chain couples TRBV14 to TRBJ2-3, with TRBD2 identical over 13 bases. V lost 4 bases to trimming and J lost 5 bases; unmatched junction nucleotides: 6. Germline V gene lookup returns CDR1 SGHDN and CDR2 FVKESK. This CDR3 spans 16 amino acids. The CDR3 DNA is TGTGCCAGCAGCCTGGGACTAGCGGGACGTCAAGATACGCAGTATTTT. It translates to CASSLGLAGRQDTQYF.

This sequence joins TRBV30 and TRBJ2-7; 11 bases are shared with TRBD1. In germline, CDR1 is GTSNPN, CDR2 SVGIG (reference sequence). This CDR3 region has 17 residues. V gave up 2 bases and J gave up 2 bases; unmatched junction bases: 11. Here the CDR3 reads CAWSHPSRDRGTYEQYF. The CDR3 DNA follows: TGTGCCTGGAGTCACCCAAGCCGGGACAGGGGGACCTACGAGCAGTACTTC.

V is TRBV6-5 and J is TRBJ1-2; TRBD1 agrees at 8 bases. V lost 5 bases to trimming and J lost 4 bases; unmatched junction nucleotides: 0. Germline V gives CDR1 MNHEY, CDR2 SVGAGI. There are 12 residues in the CDR3. CDR3: CASSGTGYGYTF. The CDR3 DNA reads TGTGCCAGCAGTGGGACAGGCTATGGCTACACCTTC.

The chain carries TRBV5-1 and TRBJ1-1; TRBD1 agrees at 7 bases. The CDR3 covers 18 residues. The germline V gene encodes CDR1 SGHRS and CDR2 YFSETQ. With V trimmed by 6 bases and J by 0 bases, 17 bases remained unmatched. The CDR3 region is CASTAYAGGADMNTEAFF. CDR3 DNA sequence: TGCGCCAGCACCGCCTATGCAGGGGGGGCGGATATGAACACTGAAGCTTTCTTT.

V and J are TRBV2 and TRBJ2-2; 9 bases fit TRBD1. Germline-derived CDR1 and CDR2 are SNHLY and FYNNEI. The junction had 19 bases not matched to a gene; V was cut back by 4 bases and J by 7 bases. The length of the CDR3 is 19 residues. CDR3 protein: CASSVWPRTGQGIVGELFF. Here the CDR3 DNA reads TGTGCCAGCAGTGTTTGGCCCCGTACGGGACAGGGTATCGTCGGGGAGCTGTTTTTT.

The chain employs TRBV4-3 and TRBJ1-6; unclear D gene. CDR3 size: 13 residues. The V gene lost 2 bases and the J gene lost 13 bases, with 12 bases spanning the gap. Germline V gene data show CDR1 as LGHNA and CDR2 as YSLEER. DNA for the CDR3: TGCGCCAGCAGCCAATGGGGTGGCAGTCCCCTCCACTTT. Encoded protein: CASSQWGGSPLHF.

The chain couples TRBV6-6 to TRBJ1-2, with 7 bases that match TRBD1. V trimming: 5 bases; J trimming: 4 bases; junction bases outside the gene matches: 10. The CDR3 consists of 15 residues. The germline V gene has CDR1 MNHNY and CDR2 SVGAGI (reference sequence). The CDR3 sequence is CASSLDRSVGYGYTF. In nucleotides, the CDR3 is TGTGCCAGCAGTCTGGACAGGTCAGTCGGCTATGGCTACACCTTC.

This clone was seen a handful of times. V gene TRBV9 combines with J gene TRBJ1-1; no firm D call. Deletions cut 4 bases from V and 1 base from J, with 8 bases between. Germline CDR1 SGDLS, CDR2 YYNGEE. The CDR3 length is 13 residues. CDR3 in DNA: TGTGCCAGCAGCCCCCGTCCGAACACTGAAGCTTTCTTT. It encodes CASSPRPNTEAFF.

V gene TRBV5-1 combines with J gene TRBJ2-3; unclear D gene. There are 16 residues in the CDR3. V lost 4 bases and J lost 2, with 17 bases in between. Germline-derived CDR1 and CDR2 are SGHRS and YFSETQ. The CDR3 coding sequence is TGCGCCAGCAGCCCCCGAGGTCGGATATCCACAGATACGCAGTATTTT. Its protein product is CASSPRGRISTDTQYF. The whole variable domain, remainder taken from reference TRBV5-1 and TRBJ2-3, is KAGVTQTPRYLIKTRGQQVTLSCSPISGHRSVSWYQQTPGQGLQFLFEYFSETQRNKGNFPGRFSGRQFSNSRSEMNVSTLELGDSALYLCASSPRGRISTDTQYFGPGTRLTVL.

The chain combines TRBV2 with TRBJ2-3; no reliable D call. Trimming stripped 2 bases from V and 2 bases from J, with 17 bases between. The V gene's germline CDR1 is SNHLY and CDR2 FYNNEI. The CDR3 runs 17 residues. The CDR3 region has the DNA TGTGCCAGCAGTGAATTCCCCTTGGGCCCTTCCACAGATACGCAGTATTTT. Protein: CASSEFPLGPSTDTQYF.

The chain employs TRBV13 and TRBJ1-3, with TRBD1 identical over 7 bases. This CDR3 region has 13 residues. V lost 8 bases to trimming and J lost 6 bases; unmatched junction nucleotides: 7. Germline-derived CDR1 and CDR2 are PRHDT and FYEKMQ (reference sequence). The CDR3 reads CASRQGVENTIYF. The CDR3, as DNA: TGTGCCAGCCGTCAGGGGGTGGAAAACACCATATATTTT.

This chain uses TRBV5-1 with TRBJ2-2, with D unresolved. The CDR3 is made up of 15 amino acids. Looked up from germline, CDR1 is SGHRS and CDR2 is YFSETQ. V lost 0 bases and J 5 bases, leaving 11 bases between the germline ends. This CDR3 is CASSLEGTSTGELFF. Written as DNA, the CDR3 is TGCGCCAGCAGCTTGGAGGGCACCTCAACCGGGGAGCTGTTTTTT.

As concerns this clone: The identical CDR3 is also encoded by other nucleotide sequences in the sample. The chain has TRBV5-4 and TRBJ2-7, with D possibly being TRBD1 or TRBD2 (5 bases each). V was clipped by 3 bases and J by 2 bases, with 18 bases between them. This CDR3 region has 16 residues. Per germline, CDR1 SGHNT and CDR2 YYREEE (reference sequence). CDR3 region: CASSSPGMRGTYEQYF. CDR3 sequence (DNA): TGTGCCAGCAGCTCGCCGGGGATGAGGGGAACCTACGAGCAGTACTTC.

The J gene is TRBJ1-5, the V gene TRBV2; TRBD1 agrees at 8 bases. This CDR3 spans 14 amino acids. After removal of 8 bases from V and 2 bases from J, the junction contained 5 bases not matched to a gene. CDR1 and CDR2 (germline): SNHLY, FYNNEI. CDR3 loop: CASGAGQGNQPQHF. DNA of the CDR3: TGTGCCAGCGGTGCGGGACAGGGCAATCAGCCCCAGCATTTT.

This chain connects TRBV5-5 to TRBJ2-2, with D perhaps TRBD2 (6 bases). The CDR3 runs to 16 residues. Deletions cut 1 base from V and 4 bases from J, with 14 bases between. Germline V gene sequence: CDR1 SGHKS, CDR2 YYEKEE (reference sequence). In DNA, the CDR3 is TGTGCCAGCAGCTTGTTAGTGGGAGGTAGCACCGGGGAGCTGTTTTTT. Its protein is CASSLLVGGSTGELFF.

The V and J genes are TRBV5-1 and TRBJ1-2; D gene ambiguous. The CDR3 spans 13 residues. Germline assignment: CDR1 SGHRS and CDR2 YFSETQ. Deletions cut 1 base from V and 8 bases from J, with 12 bases between. The CDR3 is CASSLTAPVGYTF. CDR3 nucleotides: TGCGCCAGCAGCTTGACGGCACCGGTCGGCTACACCTTC.

This rearrangement joins TRBV10-2 to TRBJ2-3, with TRBD1 as a possible D gene (6 bases). The CDR3 runs to 14 residues. Trimming stripped 8 bases from V and 5 bases from J, with 17 bases between. Germline V lookup: CDR1 WSHSY, CDR2 SAAADI. CDR3: CASSVSVGQDTQYF. DNA for the CDR3: TGCGCCAGCTCGGTATCGGTGGGACAAGATACGCAGTATTTT.

This clone was recorded a few times. The chain combines TRBV5-1 with TRBJ1-1; D is possibly TRBD1 (5 bases). This CDR3 contains 14 residues. Germline V gene lookup returns CDR1 SGHRS and CDR2 YFSETQ. Trimming shortened V by 0 bases and J by 1 base, and 7 bases separated the two germline ends. The CDR3 sequence is CASSLETENTEAFF. The CDR3, as DNA: TGCGCCAGCAGCTTGGAGACAGAGAACACTGAAGCTTTCTTT.

This chain uses TRBV30 with TRBJ1-2; 9 nucleotides agree with TRBD1. The germline V gene has CDR1 GTSNPN and CDR2 SVGIG (reference sequence). This CDR3 is 12 amino acids long. V trimming: 3 bases; J trimming: 8 bases; junction bases outside the gene matches: 4. The CDR3 DNA sequence: TGTGCCTGGAGCGCCGACAGGGGGGGCTACACCTTC. The encoded protein is CAWSADRGGYTF. Variable domain in full (rest from reference TRBV30 and TRBJ1-2): SQTIHQWPATLVQPVGSPLSLECTVEGTSNPNLYWYRQAAGRGLQLLFYSVGIGQISSEVPQNLSASRPQDRQFILSSKKLLLSDSGFYLCAWSADRGGYTFGSGTRLTVV.

The chain recombines TRBV7-9 with TRBJ2-1; 9 bases are shared with TRBD2. CDR1 and CDR2 (germline): SEHNR, FQNEAQ (reference sequence). V lost 5 bases, J lost 5 bases, and 7 bases stayed unmatched. CDR3 length: 15 residues. This chain's CDR3 is CASSQGLANHNEQFF. DNA of the CDR3: TGTGCCAGCAGCCAAGGACTAGCGAACCACAATGAGCAGTTCTTC.

This chain links TRBV5-4 with TRBJ2-5; D unresolved. Trimming removed 2 bases from V and 5 bases from J, with 10 bases in between. This CDR3 has 13 amino acids. Germline CDR1 SGHNT, CDR2 YYREEE (reference sequence). The CDR3 loop is CASSFKGWETQYF. The DNA for the CDR3 is TGTGCCAGCAGCTTCAAGGGTTGGGAGACCCAGTACTTC.

The V call is TRBV4-3, the J call TRBJ2-1; possibly TRBD1 or TRBD2 for D (6 bases each). Germline V gene data show CDR1 as LGHNA and CDR2 as YSLEER. The CDR3 is 16 amino acids. V lost 0 bases to trimming and J lost 9 bases, with 18 bases between them. The CDR3 DNA sequence: TGCGCCAGCAGCCAAGATCGAGGAGGGGGAGTGGGTGAGCAGTTCTTC. Its protein is CASSQDRGGGVGEQFF.